One and the same sample provided the 30 T cell receptor beta chains below, sequenced in a study of T cell responses to AZD1222 COVID-19 vaccine. Here immunoSEQ multiplex PCR was the method, and the copy in TCRdb shows in-frame clones only, minus some. The repertoire holds about 120,000 clones, with 88% as singletons. The sample here was peripheral blood, taken on day 0 of AZD1222 vaccination. The receptors derive from an adult in good health.

Regarding this clone: Other DNA variants within this sample encode the same CDR3. The CDR3 DNA is TGTGCCAGCAGCGTAGCAGGGGACACCGGGGAGCTGTTTTTT. This encodes CASSVAGDTGELFF. V usage is TRBV9 and J usage is TRBJ2-2, with a tentative D call TRBD1 (6 bases). Germline V gene sequence: CDR1 SGDLS, CDR2 YYNGEE. This CDR3 is 14 amino acids long. V lost 0 bases, J lost 3 bases, and 6 bases lay in between.

V is TRBV21-1 and J is TRBJ2-7. TRBV21-1 is a listed pseudogene. The CDR3 length is 15 residues. This chain's CDR3 is CASSTLTGAPYEQYF. The CDR3 nucleotides read TGTGCCAGCAGCACCCTAACGGGGGCCCCCTACGAGCAGTACTTC.

The rearrangement uses TRBV9 and TRBJ1-2; no definite D call. CDR1 and CDR2 (germline): SGDLS, YYNGEE. This CDR3 region has 15 residues. V shed 1 base and J shed 4 bases, with 14 bases lying between them. The CDR3 region has the DNA TGTGCCAGCAGCGTACCCGAGAGGTCCTCCTATGGCTACACCTTC. Translated: CASSVPERSSYGYTF.

This clone occurred once. The chain couples TRBV6-5 to TRBJ1-2; D possibly corresponds to TRBD1 (6 bases). The germline CDR1 and CDR2 sequences are MNHEY and SVGAGI. The CDR3 loop spans 11 amino acids. V was pared by 6 bases and J by 4 bases, with 6 bases between. CDR3 residues: CASRDSYGYTF. CDR3 nucleotides: TGTGCCAGCAGGGACAGCTATGGCTACACCTTC.

The CDR3 DNA reads as TGTGCCAGCAGCTTAAACTCAGGGGAGGGCTATGGCTACACCTTC. Amino acid sequence: CASSLNSGEGYGYTF. The rearrangement joins TRBV7-9 to TRBJ1-2; the D gene is possibly TRBD1 (6 bases). The V gene lost 2 bases and the J gene lost 4 bases, with 14 bases spanning the gap. The CDR3 length is 15 residues. Germline CDR1 reads SEHNR; CDR2 reads FQNEAQ (reference sequence).

The gene calls are TRBV5-4 and TRBJ2-7; TRBD1 might be the D (6 bases). The ends were cut back, 3 bases at V and 0 bases at J, with 13 bases in the middle. CDR3 length: 15 amino acids. Germline V CDR1 and CDR2: SGHNT, YYREEE (reference sequence). Here the CDR3 reads CASSWGQGHSYEQYF. CDR3 DNA sequence: TGTGCCAGCAGCTGGGGGCAGGGACACTCCTACGAGCAGTACTTC. Using reference TRBV5-4 and TRBJ2-7 for the parts outside the CDR3, the full variable domain is ETGVTQSPTHLIKTRGQQVTLRCSSQSGHNTVSWYQQALGQGPQFIFQYYREEENGRGNFPPRFSGLQFPNYSSELNVNALELDDSALYLCASSWGQGHSYEQYFGPGTRLTVT.

The V and J genes are TRBV6-5 and TRBJ2-2; D ambiguous. The CDR3 is made up of 12 amino acids. Germline-derived CDR1 and CDR2 are MNHEY and SVGAGI. V was shortened by 10 bases and J by 7 bases, with 13 bases between the two germline ends. CDR3 coding DNA: TGTGCCACCGCCCCGGGCCTCGGGGAGCTGTTTTTT. Amino acids: CATAPGLGELFF.

This clone was counted a single time. The rearrangement joins TRBV27 to TRBJ2-7, with D possibly matching TRBD2 (6 bases). The CDR3 sequence is 14 residues long. The V and J ends lost 1 base and 4 bases respectively, with 11 bases between them. Germline V lookup: CDR1 MNHEY, CDR2 SMNVEV (reference sequence). The CDR3 reads CASSLFGGGYEQYF. DNA of the CDR3: TGTGCCAGCAGTTTATTTGGGGGAGGATACGAGCAGTACTTC.

V is TRBV29-1 and J is TRBJ1-2; D not resolved. Trimming shortened V by 3 bases and J by 5 bases, and 4 bases separated the two germline ends. This CDR3 spans 10 amino acids. The germline gives CDR1 SQVTM, CDR2 ANQGSEA. Written as DNA, the CDR3 is TGCAGCGTTGAGTTGTATGGCTACACCTTC. This gives the protein CSVELYGYTF.

This rearrangement joins TRBV30 to TRBJ1-5, with a possible D match to TRBD1 (5 bases). CDR3 length: 15 residues. CDR1 is GTSNPN and CDR2 is SVGIG in the germline V gene (reference sequence). V dropped 0 bases and J dropped 0 bases, with 9 bases sitting between them. For the CDR3, the DNA is TGTGCCTGGAGTGTAGGGCAGGGTAGCAATCAGCCCCAGCATTTT. It specifies CAWSVGQGSNQPQHF.

V usage is TRBV11-2 and J usage is TRBJ1-1; possible D gene TRBD1, 5 bases. V lost 2 bases and J 5 bases, leaving 12 bases between the germline ends. This CDR3 is 14 amino acids long. CDR1 is SGHAT, CDR2 FQNNGV, per germline. The CDR3 sequence: CASSLSSPGTEAFF. The DNA for the CDR3 is TGTGCCAGCAGCTTAAGCTCTCCAGGGACTGAAGCTTTCTTT.

The chain recombines TRBV6-5 with TRBJ1-1; D not resolved. Trimming pared 0 bases from V and 12 bases from J, leaving 8 bases between. Germline assignment: CDR1 MNHEY and CDR2 SVGAGI. The CDR3 runs to 11 residues. The chain's CDR3 is CASSYSVITFF. CDR3 nucleotide sequence: TGTGCCAGCAGTTACTCTGTCATAACTTTCTTT.

The J gene is TRBJ1-6, the V gene TRBV20-1; D is perhaps TRBD1 (6 bases). The CDR3 sequence is 13 residues long. Trimming took 3 bases from V and 7 from J, leaving 10 bases between them. Germline loops: CDR1 DFQATT, CDR2 SNEGSKA (reference sequence). CDR3 sequence: CSASVQGNSPLHF. CDR3 in DNA: TGCAGTGCTAGTGTCCAGGGGAATTCACCCCTCCACTTT.

The V gene is TRBV6-1, the J gene TRBJ1-1; 12 bases align to TRBD1. J lost 5 bases, V lost 2 bases, and 12 bases had no gene match. Per germline, CDR1 MNHNS and CDR2 SASEGT. The CDR3 totals 18 residues. The CDR3 bases are TGTGCCAGCAGTGAAATTAGCGGGACAGGGGGCGCGTCAACTGAAGCTTTCTTT. Protein: CASSEISGTGGASTEAFF.

This chain joins TRBV19 and TRBJ1-2; maybe TRBD1 (6 bases). Germline V gene lookup returns CDR1 LNHDA and CDR2 SQIVND (reference sequence). The CDR3 has 15 residues. Trimming stripped 10 bases from V and 0 bases from J, with 18 bases between. The DNA for the CDR3 is TGTGCCACCCAACAGGGCCGGGGGGCTAACTATGGCTACACCTTC. Protein: CATQQGRGANYGYTF.

The genes are TRBV10-2 and TRBJ2-2; the D is unclear. CDR3 length: 16 amino acids. V lost 4 bases to trimming and J lost 0 bases, with 12 bases between them. Looked up from germline, CDR1 is WSHSY and CDR2 is SAAADI. The DNA for the CDR3 is TGCGCCAGCAGTGGCTTGGAGTGGCCGAACACCGGGGAGCTGTTTTTT. Translating it yields CASSGLEWPNTGELFF.

The rearrangement links TRBV19 to TRBJ1-5; TRBD1 agrees at 8 bases. The CDR3 runs to 15 residues. Germline V gives CDR1 LNHDA, CDR2 SQIVND (reference sequence). V lost 6 bases and J lost 0; bases outside the gene matches: 4. Written as DNA, the CDR3 is TGTGCCAGTAGCGACAGGGGCTATAGCAATCAGCCCCAGCATTTT. Residues: CASSDRGYSNQPQHF.

The chain links TRBV2 to TRBJ2-7; D not resolved. V lost 2 bases, J lost 4 bases, and 6 bases lay in between. CDR3 size: 12 residues. Germline loops: CDR1 SNHLY, CDR2 FYNNEI. The CDR3 spells CASSESGYEQYF. The CDR3 DNA sequence: TGTGCCAGCAGTGAATCGGGTTACGAGCAGTACTTC.

The chain carries TRBV3-1 (or the pseudogene TRBV3-2) and TRBJ2-5; TRBD2 is a possible D gene (5 bases). In germline, CDR1 is LGHDT, CDR2 YNNKEL (reference sequence). The V and J ends lost 4 bases and 5 bases respectively, with 5 bases between them. This CDR3 has 11 residues. CDR3 sequence reads: CASSPGETQYF. For the CDR3, the DNA is TGTGCCAGCAGCCCGGGGGAGACCCAGTACTTC.

This sequence joins TRBV28 and TRBJ1-5; 7 nucleotides align to TRBD1. The germline V gene has CDR1 MDHEN and CDR2 SYDVKM. V lost 3 bases, J lost 0 bases, and 5 bases stayed unmatched. This CDR3 has 16 amino acids. Here the CDR3 DNA reads TGTGCCAGCAGTTTGGGGGACAGAAATAGCAATCAGCCCCAGCATTTT. As protein: CASSLGDRNSNQPQHF.

This clone has only a few counts. The rearrangement joins TRBV5-1 to TRBJ2-6; tentative D call: TRBD2 (5 bases). This CDR3 is 19 amino acids long. Trimming took off 4 bases at V and 0 bases at J, with 20 bases between the two ends. Germline V gene data show CDR1 as SGHRS and CDR2 as YFSETQ. This CDR3 is CASSLDVQLAASGANVLTF. CDR3 sequence (DNA): TGCGCCAGCAGCCTGGACGTACAGCTAGCAGCCTCTGGGGCCAACGTCCTGACTTTC. Looking up the rest from reference TRBV5-1 and TRBJ2-6 gives the full variable domain: KAGVTQTPRYLIKTRGQQVTLSCSPISGHRSVSWYQQTPGQGLQFLFEYFSETQRNKGNFPGRFSGRQFSNSRSEMNVSTLELGDSALYLCASSLDVQLAASGANVLTFGAGSRLTVL.

The rearrangement links TRBV2 to TRBJ2-1; 9 bases are shared with TRBD1. Trimming removed 7 bases from V and 3 bases from J; junction bases left unmatched: 22. This CDR3 is built from 20 residues. The germline gives CDR1 SNHLY, CDR2 FYNNEI. The CDR3 DNA follows: TGTGCCAGCAACCAATACACCGGGACAGGGTGGGCTAGCGGCTACAATGAGCAGTTCTTC. It encodes CASNQYTGTGWASGYNEQFF.

V usage is TRBV7-8 and J usage is TRBJ1-1, with D unresolved. CDR1 is SGHVS, CDR2 FQNEAQ, per germline. The CDR3 is 12 residues long. The V end lost 4 bases, the J end lost 11 bases, and 14 bases lay between the germline ends. Here the CDR3 reads CASSYSTASAFF. CDR3 sequence (DNA): TGTGCCAGCAGCTACTCGACGGCCTCGGCTTTCTTT.

The rearrangement links TRBV15 to TRBJ2-2, with D hard to call. In germline, CDR1 is LNHNV, CDR2 YYDKDF (reference sequence). Trimming removed 0 bases from V and 8 bases from J, with 19 bases in between. The CDR3 runs 17 residues. The CDR3 nucleotides are TGTGCCACCAGCAGAGATAAGCGACCCATAGGATCTGGGGAGCTGTTTTTT. Protein sequence: CATSRDKRPIGSGELFF.

This sequence joins TRBV7-9 and TRBJ2-5; 10 bases align to TRBD1. The CDR3 extends over 14 amino acids. Germline trimming cut 3 bases from V and 3 bases from J; bases unmatched to any gene: 1. Germline-derived CDR1 and CDR2 are SEHNR and FQNEAQ (reference sequence). The CDR3 sequence: CASSLGTGEETQYF. Here the CDR3 DNA reads TGTGCCAGCAGCTTGGGGACAGGGGAAGAGACCCAGTACTTC.

The V gene is TRBV19, the J gene TRBJ1-2; tentatively, D is TRBD1 (5 bases). This CDR3 comprises 15 residues. V lost 7 bases and J 1 base, leaving 16 bases between the germline ends. CDR1 LNHDA and CDR2 SQIVND come from the germline V gene (reference sequence). The CDR3 reads CASIPSGGLNYGYTF. The CDR3 nucleotides are TGTGCCAGTATTCCCTCGGGGGGTCTTAACTATGGCTACACCTTC. The whole variable domain, remainder taken from reference TRBV19 and TRBJ1-2, is DGGITQSPKYLFRKEGQNVTLSCEQNLNHDAMYWYRQDPGQGLRLIYYSQIVNDFQKGDIAEGYSVSREKKESFPLTVTSAQKNPTAFYLCASIPSGGLNYGYTFGSGTRLTVV.

The V call is TRBV6-5, the J call TRBJ2-1, with TRBD2 matching over 12 bases. CDR1 and CDR2 from the germline V gene are MNHEY and SVGAGI. The CDR3 is 14 amino acids. V trimming: 9 bases; J trimming: 9 bases; junction bases outside the gene matches: 9. The CDR3, as DNA: TGTGCCAGTGATAAACTAGCGGGAGGAGGTGAGCAGTTCTTC. It yields the protein CASDKLAGGGEQFF.

This clone has only one observation. The rearrangement uses TRBV6-5 and TRBJ1-1; 7 nucleotides agree with TRBD1. Germline V gene data show CDR1 as MNHEY and CDR2 as SVGAGI. Unmatched junction bases numbered 8, after V lost 8 bases and J lost 5 bases. CDR3 size: 13 residues. The CDR3 reads CASPLTGMTEAFF. The CDR3 DNA reads as TGTGCCAGCCCACTGACAGGGATGACTGAAGCTTTCTTT.

This clone has a handful of counts. The chain has TRBV27 and TRBJ1-2, with D uncertain. CDR3 size: 12 residues. Trimming shortened V by 0 bases and J by 9 bases, and 8 bases separated the two germline ends. Germline values: CDR1 MNHEY, CDR2 SMNVEV (reference sequence). CDR3 residues: CASSLSGIRYTF. The CDR3 DNA reads TGTGCCAGCAGTTTATCAGGGATTCGCTACACCTTC.

This CDR3 is CASSQKLPGQEVEQYF. The CDR3, as DNA: TGTGCCAGTAGCCAGAAATTACCGGGACAGGAGGTCGAGCAGTACTTC. V and J are TRBV19 and TRBJ2-7, with TRBD1 matching 8 bases. This CDR3 has 16 amino acids. With V trimmed by 6 bases and J by 6 bases, 16 bases remained unmatched. The germline gives CDR1 LNHDA, CDR2 SQIVND (reference sequence).